The 18 T cell receptor beta chains listed next were all sequenced from one sample in a study of blood T cell repertoires in COVID-19. The assay was immunoSEQ multiplex PCR, and TCRdb's table has in-frame clones only and misses some. This sample has 260,000 or so clones, with just over 85% found just once. What was sequenced was PBMCs or T cells enriched from blood (not recorded which). The receptors stem from a man younger than 30 who had recovered from COVID-19.

The rearrangement links TRBV30 to TRBJ2-1; 7 nucleotides align to TRBD2. V gave up 5 bases and J gave up 7 bases; unmatched junction bases: 11. Germline V gives CDR1 GTSNPN, CDR2 SVGIG (reference sequence). The CDR3 is 14 residues long. The CDR3 DNA reads TGTGCCTGGCGACGGGGAGGGCCTCCGAATGAGCAGTTCTTC. Its protein is CAWRRGGPPNEQFF.

V gene TRBV10-1 combines with J gene TRBJ2-3; the D is unclear. The CDR3 runs 14 residues. V lost 3 bases and J 4 bases, leaving 11 bases between the germline ends. CDR1 is WNHNN, CDR2 SYGVQD, per germline (reference sequence). The CDR3 region is CASSDGSAADTQYF. CDR3 sequence (DNA): TGCGCCAGCAGTGACGGGTCCGCGGCAGATACGCAGTATTTT.

This clone was seen only once. The rearrangement joins TRBV10-3 to TRBJ2-1; a possible D gene is TRBD2 (6 bases). Germline lookup yields CDR1 ENHRY and CDR2 SYGVKD. This CDR3 has 15 residues. Trimming shortened V by 3 bases and J by 8 bases, and 17 bases separated the two germline ends. The CDR3 loop reads CAISEKGGEWDEQFF. CDR3 nucleotides: TGTGCCATCAGTGAAAAGGGCGGGGAGTGGGATGAGCAGTTCTTC.

This clone has just a few counts. The chain is built from TRBV7-2 and TRBJ2-7, with a possible D match to TRBD2 (5 bases). Germline lookup yields CDR1 SGHTA and CDR2 FQGNSA. The CDR3 is 14 amino acids. Trimming shortened V by 4 bases and J by 0 bases, and 10 bases separated the two germline ends. This chain's CDR3 is CASSWTSSSYEQYF. The CDR3 DNA sequence: TGTGCCAGCAGCTGGACTTCGAGCTCCTACGAGCAGTACTTC.

This clone was counted only a few times. The V call is TRBV3-1 (or the pseudogene TRBV3-2), the J call TRBJ2-2, with D possibly being TRBD2 (5 bases). Germline loops: CDR1 LGHDT, CDR2 YNNKEL (reference sequence). This CDR3 is built from 16 residues. The V gene lost 4 bases and the J gene lost 6 bases, with 18 bases spanning the gap. CDR3 nucleotide sequence: TGTGCCAGCAGCCTTAGTGGCGGAGGACGCGCCGGGGAGCTGTTTTTT. Translated, it gives CASSLSGGGRAGELFF.

V usage is TRBV30 and J usage is TRBJ2-5; 9 bases line up with TRBD2. In germline, CDR1 is GTSNPN, CDR2 SVGIG (reference sequence). The junction had 8 bases not matched to a gene; V was cut back by 1 base and J by 5 bases. The CDR3 runs 15 residues. In nucleotides, the CDR3 is TGTGCCTGGAGTGACGGGACTAGCAGTGGGGAGACCCAGTACTTC. Protein sequence: CAWSDGTSSGETQYF. The whole variable domain, filled in from reference TRBV30 and TRBJ2-5, reads SQTIHQWPATLVQPVGSPLSLECTVEGTSNPNLYWYRQAAGRGLQLLFYSVGIGQISSEVPQNLSASRPQDRQFILSSKKLLLSDSGFYLCAWSDGTSSGETQYFGPGTRLLVL.

The V and J genes are TRBV6-1 and TRBJ1-1; TRBD1 matches at 8 bases. V trimming: 4 bases; J trimming: 1 base; junction bases outside the gene matches: 11. The CDR3 sequence is 17 residues long. Germline V gives CDR1 MNHNS, CDR2 SASEGT. The CDR3 nucleotides are TGTGCCAGCAGTGGGGCCGCAGGGGGCGGAGGGAACACTGAAGCTTTCTTT. Translated: CASSGAAGGGGNTEAFF.

The chain couples TRBV3-1 (or the pseudogene TRBV3-2) to TRBJ2-5; 10 bases fit TRBD2. Germline loops: CDR1 LGHDT, CDR2 YNNKEL (reference sequence). With 3 bases clipped from V and 5 bases from J, the junction kept 3 bases outside the gene matches. The CDR3 has 14 amino acids. The CDR3: CASSHLAGVETQYF. DNA of the CDR3: TGTGCCAGCAGCCATCTAGCGGGAGTCGAGACCCAGTACTTC.

DNA of the CDR3: TGTGCCAGCAGCCAAACAGTCATCTCTGGAAACACCATATATTTT. Protein sequence: CASSQTVISGNTIYF. The chain employs TRBV3-1 (or the pseudogene TRBV3-2) and TRBJ1-3; no reliable D call. V lost 2 bases and J lost 0, with 8 bases in between. Germline CDR1 is LGHDT and CDR2 is YNNKEL (reference sequence). The CDR3 has 15 residues.

The chain employs TRBV2 and TRBJ1-1, with TRBD1 as a possible D gene (5 bases). The CDR3 length is 13 residues. Germline CDR1 and CDR2: SNHLY and FYNNEI. The V end lost 4 bases, the J end lost 5 bases, and 11 bases lay between the germline ends. CDR3 residues: CASSVGGSTEAFF. In nucleotides, the CDR3 is TGTGCCAGCAGTGTCGGGGGGTCGACTGAAGCTTTCTTT.

The genes are TRBV19 and TRBJ1-5; D remains unclear. This CDR3 spans 14 amino acids. The ends were cut back, 4 bases at V and 7 bases at J, with 14 bases in the middle. The germline V gene has CDR1 LNHDA and CDR2 SQIVND (reference sequence). CDR3 DNA sequence: TGTGCCAGTAGTACGGAGCTGCCCCACCAGCCCCAGCATTTT. Protein product: CASSTELPHQPQHF.

V and J are TRBV28 and TRBJ2-2, with 10 bases lining up with TRBD1. J lost 0 bases, V lost 1 base, and 2 bases had no gene match. The CDR3 covers 17 residues. CDR1 and CDR2 (germline): MDHEN, SYDVKM. The CDR3 bases are TGTGCCAGCAGTTTATTTGGACAGGGGGCGAACACCGGGGAGCTGTTTTTT. Translation: CASSLFGQGANTGELFF.

This clone was detected once. J is TRBJ1-6 and V is TRBV19, with D possibly matching TRBD1 (5 bases). Trimming took 3 bases from V and 6 from J, leaving 9 bases between them. The CDR3 has 14 residues. The germline V gene encodes CDR1 LNHDA and CDR2 SQIVND (reference sequence). The CDR3 is CASSIAQGNSPLHF. CDR3 sequence (DNA): TGTGCCAGTAGTATCGCGCAGGGTAATTCACCCCTCCACTTT. The full variable domain, rest sourced from reference TRBV19 and TRBJ1-6, is DGGITQSPKYLFRKEGQNVTLSCEQNLNHDAMYWYRQDPGQGLRLIYYSQIVNDFQKGDIAEGYSVSREKKESFPLTVTSAQKNPTAFYLCASSIAQGNSPLHFGNGTRLTVT.

V gene TRBV4-2 combines with J gene TRBJ1-5, with D possibly TRBD1 on 6 matching bases. The CDR3 loop spans 14 amino acids. CDR1 LGHNA and CDR2 YNFKEQ come from the germline V gene. V was cut by 6 bases and J by 2 bases, with 11 bases left in between. The CDR3 nucleotides are TGTGCCAGCAGATCAGGGGTGGGCAATCAGCCCCAGCATTTT. Translation: CASRSGVGNQPQHF.

This chain links TRBV30 with TRBJ1-6; 10 bases fit TRBD1. V dropped 2 bases and J dropped 7; count of bases not matched to a gene: 5. Germline assignment: CDR1 GTSNPN and CDR2 SVGIG (reference sequence). CDR3 size: 15 residues. This CDR3 reads CAWSRQGAGNSPLHF. DNA for the CDR3: TGTGCCTGGAGTAGACAGGGGGCGGGAAATTCACCCCTCCACTTT.

This chain joins TRBV28 and TRBJ1-5; tentative D call: TRBD1 (5 bases). The CDR3 consists of 17 residues. CDR1 is MDHEN and CDR2 is SYDVKM in the germline V gene. V was clipped by 0 bases and J by 2 bases, with 14 bases between them. The CDR3 loop is CASSLWSGGGGNQPQHF. In nucleotides, the CDR3 is TGTGCCAGCAGTTTATGGAGCGGGGGGGGAGGCAATCAGCCCCAGCATTTT.

The chain links TRBV4-1 to TRBJ2-2; 11 nucleotides match TRBD2. Looked up from germline, CDR1 is MGHRA and CDR2 is YSYEKL. V was pared by 2 bases and J by 5 bases, with 1 base of the junction left unmatched. CDR3 size: 15 residues. CDR3: CASSQTSGSTGELFF. For the CDR3, the DNA is TGCGCCAGCAGCCAAACTAGCGGGAGTACCGGGGAGCTGTTTTTT.

The chain is built from TRBV12-5 and TRBJ2-7; D is uncertain. CDR1 and CDR2 from the germline V gene are LGHNT and FRNRAP. The CDR3 spans 11 residues. The germline V and J ends were trimmed by 4 bases and 3 bases, with 4 bases remaining between them. DNA of the CDR3: TGTGCTAGTGGTTCCTACTACGAGCAGTACTTC. This codes for CASGSYYEQYF. Variable domain in full (rest from reference TRBV12-5 and TRBJ2-7): DARVTQTPRHKVTEMGQEVTMRCQPILGHNTVFWYRQTMMQGLELLAYFRNRAPLDDSGMPKDRFSAEMPDATLATLKIQPSEPRDSAVYFCASGSYYEQYFGPGTRLTVT.